This T cell receptor (beta chain) is drawn from a study of T cell repertoires in cytomegalovirus infection. Across the study: Indications came from public TCR beta signatures; they pointed to CMV infection and to a matching HLA type. Study-level points and caveats: The ex vivo response showed dominance by HLA-C-restricted CMV-specific TCR beta clonotypes.

The CDR3 runs 13 residues. V trimming: 1 base; J trimming: 6 bases; junction bases outside the gene matches: 3. The germline CDR1 and CDR2 sequences are SGHTA and FQGNSA. This clonotype has a count of ten or more. Its antigen is still unknown. TCRdb independently ran MiXCR on the reads; one entry per CDR3 protein. Here the sample spans about 890,000 distinct CDR3 sequences, 31% being singletons. The TCR comes from a human donor in good health (CMV status not recorded). Some clones in this sample may be carry-over from other donors' samples. This chain joins TRBV7-2 and TRBJ2-7; TRBD2 aligns across 7 bases. The sample was cultured CD8+ T cells from PBMCs, taken from culture after CMV antigen stimulation. In nucleotides, the CDR3 is TGTGCCAGCAGCTTAGGACTAGCTTCCGAGCAGTACGTC. This translates into CASSLGLASEQYV.